This record concerns one T cell receptor beta chain sequence. Clones were sequenced by immunoSEQ multiplex PCR, and TCRdb holds only the in-frame ones, with some missing. The top ten clones hold about 1.7% of a sample with hundreds of thousands of clones, nearly 90% of them seen once. Between the trimmed V and J ends, which lost 6 bases and 1 base, there was a span of 19 bases. Germline assignment: CDR1 KGHSH and CDR2 LQKENI. This CDR3 spans 16 amino acids. This entry comes from a study of blood T cell repertoires in COVID-19. This chain links TRBV18 with TRBJ2-7; tentatively, D is TRBD1 (6 bases). This sequence originates from a young woman with acute COVID-19. The sample consisted of PBMCs or T cells enriched from blood (not recorded which). The CDR3 reads CASSNSGTLSSYEQYF. The CDR3 nucleotides read TGTGCCAGCTCCAACTCCGGGACACTCTCTTCCTACGAGCAGTACTTC.